These 24 T cell receptor beta chains originate from one sample sequenced in a study of shared clonotypes between healthy human individuals. The method was immunoSEQ multiplex PCR; TCRdb's version includes in-frame clones alone and lacks a portion of them. The sample lists a few million clones, 80% to 95% occurring once. What was sequenced was naive CD4+ T cells from PBMCs. Subset: CD45RA+ positively selected. The receptors here all came from a man aged 18-30 years in good health. Some clones in this sample may be carry-over from other donors' samples.

The chain joins TRBV11-2 to TRBJ2-7; the D is unclear. CDR3 length: 14 amino acids. Trimming shortened V by 1 base and J by 7 bases, and 14 bases separated the two germline ends. CDR1 is SGHAT, CDR2 FQNNGV, per germline. CDR3 in amino acids: CASSLAQRLGEQYF. As DNA, the CDR3 is TGTGCCAGCAGCTTAGCTCAGAGGTTGGGGGAGCAGTACTTC. Supplemented by reference TRBV11-2 and TRBJ2-7, the full variable domain reads EAGVAQSPRYKIIEKRQSVAFWCNPISGHATLYWYQQILGQGPKLLIQFQNNGVVDDSQLPKDRFSAERLKGVDSTLKIQPAKLEDSAVYLCASSLAQRLGEQYFGPGTRLTVT.

This chain links TRBV28 with TRBJ2-7; 9 bases fit TRBD2. J lost 7 bases, V lost 1 base, and 14 bases had no gene match. Germline V gives CDR1 MDHEN, CDR2 SYDVKM. There are 17 residues in the CDR3. This CDR3 is CASSLYLNLAGSREQYF. The DNA of the CDR3 is TGTGCCAGCAGTTTATACCTCAATCTAGCGGGGTCGAGGGAGCAGTACTTC.

This chain joins TRBV15 and TRBJ1-5, with D possibly matching TRBD1 (5 bases). Germline lookup yields CDR1 LNHNV and CDR2 YYDKDF (reference sequence). This CDR3 contains 13 residues. Trimming shortened V by 8 bases and J by 4 bases, and 12 bases separated the two germline ends. The CDR3 coding sequence is TGTGCCACCGGGGCGGACCTAAATCAGCCCCAGCATTTT. Amino acids: CATGADLNQPQHF.

This chain links TRBV29-1 with TRBJ1-1; D gene ambiguous. V was cut by 6 bases and J by 0 bases, with 11 bases left in between. The germline gives CDR1 SQVTM, CDR2 ANQGSEA. The CDR3 is 13 residues long. CDR3 in amino acids: CSVQRAMNTEAFF. CDR3 nucleotide sequence: TGCAGCGTGCAACGGGCGATGAACACTGAAGCTTTCTTT.

This clone is a singleton in its sample. The same CDR3 is also encoded by other DNA sequences in this sample. The rearrangement uses TRBV5-1 and TRBJ1-1; TRBD1 agrees at 7 bases. The CDR3 is made up of 14 amino acids. From germline, CDR1 is SGHRS and CDR2 YFSETQ. J lost 1 base, V lost 5 bases, and 5 bases had no gene match. The chain's CDR3 is CASSTDRANTEAFF. Here the CDR3 DNA reads TGCGCCAGCAGTACCGACAGGGCGAACACTGAAGCTTTCTTT.

The rearrangement uses TRBV5-1 and TRBJ2-1; D is possibly TRBD2 (5 bases). The CDR3 spans 16 residues. The germline V gene has CDR1 SGHRS and CDR2 YFSETQ. Trimming took 7 bases from V and 5 from J, leaving 22 bases between them. The DNA for the CDR3 is TGCGCCAGCTCTTCCCGGGGTAAGCCGGCGGACAATGAGCAGTTCTTC. Its translation: CASSSRGKPADNEQFF.

J is TRBJ1-4 and V is TRBV5-1; no clear D. The CDR3 sequence is 15 residues long. Trimming stripped 3 bases from V and 2 bases from J, with 11 bases between. Germline CDR1 is SGHRS and CDR2 is YFSETQ. CDR3 amino acids: CASSYGQATNEKLFF. The CDR3 DNA sequence: TGCGCCAGCAGCTACGGTCAGGCCACTAATGAAAAACTGTTTTTT. The complete variable domain, with remaining parts taken from reference TRBV5-1 and TRBJ1-4, reads KAGVTQTPRYLIKTRGQQVTLSCSPISGHRSVSWYQQTPGQGLQFLFEYFSETQRNKGNFPGRFSGRQFSNSRSEMNVSTLELGDSALYLCASSYGQATNEKLFFGSGTQLSVL.

This chain joins TRBV5-1 and TRBJ2-1; 8 bases are shared with TRBD1. This CDR3 is built from 13 residues. The trim removed 1 base at V and 7 bases at J, leaving 1 base unmatched. Germline-derived CDR1 and CDR2 are SGHRS and YFSETQ. DNA for the CDR3: TGCGCCAGCAGCTTGAGGACAGGGAATGAGCAGTTCTTC. Amino acids: CASSLRTGNEQFF. The variable domain in full, completed from reference TRBV5-1 and TRBJ2-1, reads KAGVTQTPRYLIKTRGQQVTLSCSPISGHRSVSWYQQTPGQGLQFLFEYFSETQRNKGNFPGRFSGRQFSNSRSEMNVSTLELGDSALYLCASSLRTGNEQFFGPGTRLTVL.

This sequence joins TRBV4-3 and TRBJ2-5; D is perhaps TRBD1 (5 bases). Trimming took off 3 bases at V and 2 bases at J, with 16 bases between the two ends. This CDR3 is built from 16 residues. CDR1 is LGHNA and CDR2 is YSLEER in the germline V gene. CDR3 sequence (DNA): TGCGCCAGCAGCCACGCCCCCCCAGGGCCGCAAGAGACCCAGTACTTC. Translation gives CASSHAPPGPQETQYF.

The chain couples TRBV11-2 to TRBJ1-2; D call uncertain. The CDR3 totals 13 residues. Per germline, CDR1 SGHAT and CDR2 FQNNGV. Trimming took 1 base from V and 5 from J, leaving 8 bases between them. The chain's CDR3 is CASSLGAGYGYTF. The CDR3 DNA sequence: TGTGCCAGCAGCTTAGGCGCGGGTTATGGCTACACCTTC.

With respect to this clone: The same CDR3 arises from other DNA sequences in this sample as well. V gene TRBV5-1 combines with J gene TRBJ2-7; 7 bases match TRBD1. J was trimmed by 1 base and V by 4 bases; bases with no gene match: 8. Per germline, CDR1 SGHRS and CDR2 YFSETQ. This CDR3 is 15 amino acids long. The CDR3 reads CASSLVGTVSYEQYF. The CDR3, as DNA: TGCGCCAGCAGCCTCGTCGGGACAGTGTCCTACGAGCAGTACTTC.

This clone has a single count. The gene calls are TRBV6-6 and TRBJ2-1; 7 bases agree with TRBD1. V shed 9 bases and J 7 bases; nucleotides not matched to a gene: 12. The CDR3 loop spans 14 amino acids. Germline V CDR1 and CDR2: MNHNY, SVGAGI (reference sequence). CDR3: CASSGSGGGNEQFF. The CDR3 nucleotides read TGTGCCAGTTCTGGGTCAGGGGGTGGGAATGAGCAGTTCTTC.

The CDR3 sequence is CASRKPSGSSNTQYF. In DNA, the CDR3 is TGTGCCAGCAGAAAACCTAGCGGGAGTTCAAATACGCAGTATTTT. The chain couples TRBV5-6 to TRBJ2-3; 10 bases match TRBD2. The germline CDR1 and CDR2 sequences are SGHDT and YYEEEE. The CDR3 length is 15 residues. V gave up 5 bases and J gave up 7 bases; unmatched junction bases: 10.

The chain joins TRBV5-1 to TRBJ2-5; TRBD2 might be the D (6 bases). The CDR3 length is 14 residues. Germline V CDR1 and CDR2: SGHRS, YFSETQ. Trimming left V 4 bases short and J 2 bases short, with 12 bases between. CDR3 sequence: CASSPGAMQETQYF. CDR3 nucleotides: TGCGCCAGCAGCCCGGGAGCGATGCAAGAGACCCAGTACTTC. The full variable domain, rest sourced from reference TRBV5-1 and TRBJ2-5, is KAGVTQTPRYLIKTRGQQVTLSCSPISGHRSVSWYQQTPGQGLQFLFEYFSETQRNKGNFPGRFSGRQFSNSRSEMNVSTLELGDSALYLCASSPGAMQETQYFGPGTRLLVL.

The chain is built from TRBV19 and TRBJ2-5; TRBD1 matches at 7 bases. CDR3 length equals 14 residues. V lost 3 bases and J lost 4; bases outside the gene matches: 5. Germline CDR1 and CDR2: LNHDA and SQIVND (reference sequence). This CDR3 is CASSIGAGGETQYF. The CDR3, as DNA: TGTGCCAGTAGTATCGGGGCAGGGGGAGAGACCCAGTACTTC.

The chain is built from TRBV4-2 and TRBJ2-1, with 9 bases lining up with TRBD2. The CDR3 runs to 16 residues. CDR1 is LGHNA and CDR2 is YNFKEQ in the germline V gene. V was pared by 0 bases and J by 4 bases, with 4 bases of the junction left unmatched. The CDR3 sequence: CASSQDWTSAYNEQFF. As DNA, the CDR3 is TGTGCCAGCAGCCAAGACTGGACTAGCGCTTACAATGAGCAGTTCTTC.

This rearrangement joins TRBV30 to TRBJ2-5; a possible D gene is TRBD2 (6 bases). V lost 2 bases and J 13 bases, leaving 17 bases between the germline ends. Germline CDR1 GTSNPN, CDR2 SVGIG (reference sequence). The CDR3 length is 12 residues. CDR3 coding DNA: TGTGCCTGGAGTTTAAACGGCGGGATCTCGTACTTC. This sequence encodes CAWSLNGGISYF.

The chain employs TRBV7-8 and TRBJ1-4, with TRBD1 identical over 11 bases. Germline V gives CDR1 SGHVS, CDR2 FQNEAQ. The CDR3 extends over 15 amino acids. Trimming removed 5 bases from V and 7 bases from J; junction bases left unmatched: 6. CDR3 nucleotide sequence: TGTGCCAGCAGCACCGGGACAGGGGGTGGTGAAAAACTGTTTTTT. Its protein is CASSTGTGGGEKLFF.

The CDR3 DNA is TGTGCCAGCAGTTACACTCGACAGGTGTCCTACGAGCAGTACTTC. Its protein product is CASSYTRQVSYEQYF. This sequence joins TRBV6-6 and TRBJ2-5; perhaps TRBD1 as D (6 bases). The DNA matches TRBJ2-7 better at its end, which makes the J call doubtful. Germline CDR1 and CDR2: MNHNY and SVGAGI (reference sequence). The CDR3 covers 15 residues.

The rearrangement uses TRBV10-2 and TRBJ2-7, with TRBD2 identical over 9 bases. Germline CDR1 is WSHSY and CDR2 is SAAADI. Losses at the gene ends were 7 bases for V and 4 bases for J; bases not matched to a gene: 8. The CDR3 totals 14 residues. CDR3 amino acids: CASMQTSGPYEQYF. DNA of the CDR3: TGCGCCAGCATGCAGACTAGCGGACCTTACGAGCAGTACTTC.

The V and J genes are TRBV11-2 and TRBJ1-2; the D gene is possibly TRBD1 (5 bases). Germline V gene data show CDR1 as SGHAT and CDR2 as FQNNGV. The CDR3 loop spans 17 amino acids. Between the trimmed V and J ends, which lost 5 bases and 4 bases, there was a span of 23 bases. CDR3: CASSPVGGRRGPYGYTF. The CDR3 DNA is TGTGCCAGCAGCCCGGTGGGGGGTAGAAGGGGACCCTATGGCTACACCTTC.

V usage is TRBV5-6 and J usage is TRBJ1-4, with a possible D match to TRBD1 (6 bases). V dropped 3 bases and J dropped 7 bases, with 16 bases sitting between them. This CDR3 comprises 15 residues. The germline CDR1 and CDR2 sequences are SGHDT and YYEEEE. The CDR3 DNA is TGTGCCAGCAGCTCTAATACAGGGCGGGGTGAAAAACTGTTTTTT. Translating it yields CASSSNTGRGEKLFF.

This rearrangement joins TRBV5-1 to TRBJ2-5; 7 bases are shared with TRBD1. The CDR3 loop spans 14 amino acids. The J segment lost 1 base and the V segment lost 3 bases, leaving 3 bases of the junction unmatched. Germline V gene sequence: CDR1 SGHRS, CDR2 YFSETQ. CDR3 DNA sequence: TGCGCCAGCAGCTCACAGGGGACCCAAGAGACCCAGTACTTC. It encodes CASSSQGTQETQYF.

The J gene is TRBJ2-3, the V gene TRBV13; maybe TRBD1 (6 bases). The CDR3 has 14 amino acids. Trimming cost V 7 bases and J 1 base, with 12 bases left between them. Germline CDR1 and CDR2: PRHDT and FYEKMQ (reference sequence). CDR3 residues: CASTKKGGTDTQYF. The CDR3 nucleotides read TGTGCCAGCACAAAGAAGGGGGGCACAGATACGCAGTATTTT.